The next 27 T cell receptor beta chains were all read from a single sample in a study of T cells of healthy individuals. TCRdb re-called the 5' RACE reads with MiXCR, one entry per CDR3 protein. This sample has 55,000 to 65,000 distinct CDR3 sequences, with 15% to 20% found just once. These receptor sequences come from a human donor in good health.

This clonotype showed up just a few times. The CDR3 here is CASSRKPGLAGGDTQYF. The CDR3 DNA reads TGTGCCAGCAGTCGGAAGCCGGGACTAGCGGGGGGTGATACGCAGTATTTT. The gene calls are TRBV28 and TRBJ2-3; 15 nucleotides agree with TRBD2. Looked up from germline, CDR1 is MDHEN and CDR2 is SYDVKM. The CDR3 runs to 17 residues. After removal of 5 bases from V and 6 bases from J, the junction contained 9 bases not matched to a gene. The complete variable domain, with remaining parts taken from reference TRBV28 and TRBJ2-3, reads DVKVTQSSRYLVKRTGEKVFLECVQDMDHENMFWYRQDPGLGLRLIYFSYDVKMKEKGDIPEGYSVSREKKERFSLILESASTNQTSMYLCASSRKPGLAGGDTQYFGPGTRLTVL.

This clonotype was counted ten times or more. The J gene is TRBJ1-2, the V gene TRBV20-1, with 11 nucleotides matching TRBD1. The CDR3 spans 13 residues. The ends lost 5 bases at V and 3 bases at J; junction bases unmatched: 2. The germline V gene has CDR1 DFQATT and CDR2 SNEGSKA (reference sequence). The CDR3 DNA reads TGCAGTGCTCGGACAGGGGGCTACTATGGCTACACCTTC. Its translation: CSARTGGYYGYTF.

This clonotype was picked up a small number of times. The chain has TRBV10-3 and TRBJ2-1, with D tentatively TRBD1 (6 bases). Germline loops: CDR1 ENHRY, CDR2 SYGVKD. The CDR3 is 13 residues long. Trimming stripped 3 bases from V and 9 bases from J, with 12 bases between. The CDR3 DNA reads TGTGCCATCAGTGAAACAGGGCAGATTGAGCAGTTCTTC. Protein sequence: CAISETGQIEQFF.

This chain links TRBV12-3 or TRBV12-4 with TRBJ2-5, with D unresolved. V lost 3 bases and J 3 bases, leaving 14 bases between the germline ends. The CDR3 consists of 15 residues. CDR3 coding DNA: TGTGCCAGCAGTTTTGGTTGGGGTCCAGAAGAGACCCAGTACTTC. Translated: CASSFGWGPEETQYF.

DNA for the CDR3: TGTGCCTGGAATGAGTTGGGGGCCAGGGGTGGCACCATATATTTT. It yields the protein CAWNELGARGGTIYF. J is TRBJ1-3 and V is TRBV30, with D possibly being TRBD1 (6 bases). V was clipped by 4 bases and J by 9 bases, with 22 bases between them. The germline V gene has CDR1 GTSNPN and CDR2 SVGIG (reference sequence). The CDR3 is 15 residues long.

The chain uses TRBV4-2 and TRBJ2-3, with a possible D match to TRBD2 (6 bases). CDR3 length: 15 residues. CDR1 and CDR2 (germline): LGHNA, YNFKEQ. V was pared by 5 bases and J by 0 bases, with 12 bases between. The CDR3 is CASSNGGASTDTQYF. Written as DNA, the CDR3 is TGTGCCAGCAGCAATGGCGGGGCAAGCACAGATACGCAGTATTTT.

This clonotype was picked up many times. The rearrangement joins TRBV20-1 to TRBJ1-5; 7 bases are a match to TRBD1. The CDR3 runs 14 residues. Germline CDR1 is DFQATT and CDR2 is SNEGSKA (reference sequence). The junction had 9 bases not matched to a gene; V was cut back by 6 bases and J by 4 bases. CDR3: CSALLQGPNQPQHF. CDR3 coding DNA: TGCAGTGCCTTATTACAGGGGCCTAATCAGCCCCAGCATTTT.

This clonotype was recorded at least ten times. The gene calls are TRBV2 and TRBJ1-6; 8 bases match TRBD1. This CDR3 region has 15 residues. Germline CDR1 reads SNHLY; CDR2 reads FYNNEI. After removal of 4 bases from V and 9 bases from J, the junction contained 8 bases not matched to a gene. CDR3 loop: CASSVDDRGFSPLHF. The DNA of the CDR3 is TGTGCCAGCAGTGTAGATGACAGGGGATTTTCACCCCTCCACTTT.

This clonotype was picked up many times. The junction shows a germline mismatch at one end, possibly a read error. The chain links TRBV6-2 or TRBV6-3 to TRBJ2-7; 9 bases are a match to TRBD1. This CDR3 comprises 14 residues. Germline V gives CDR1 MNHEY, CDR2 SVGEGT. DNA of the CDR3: TGTGCCAGCAGTTCCTTTACGTTTCCGGGACAGGGTACCTTC. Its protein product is CASSSFTFPGQGTF.

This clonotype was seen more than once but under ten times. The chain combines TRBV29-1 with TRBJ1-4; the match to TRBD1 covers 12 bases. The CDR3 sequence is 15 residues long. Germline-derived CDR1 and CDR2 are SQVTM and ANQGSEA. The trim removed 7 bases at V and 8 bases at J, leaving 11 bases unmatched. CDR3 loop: CSEKGQGASDEKLFF. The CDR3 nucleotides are TGCAGCGAGAAGGGACAGGGGGCTTCGGACGAAAAACTGTTTTTT.

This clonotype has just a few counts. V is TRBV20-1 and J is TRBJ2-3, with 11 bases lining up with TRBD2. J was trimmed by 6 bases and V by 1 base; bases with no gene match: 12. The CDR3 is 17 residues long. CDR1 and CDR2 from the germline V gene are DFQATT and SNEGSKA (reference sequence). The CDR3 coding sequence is TGCAGTGCTAGAGGCGGGCTAGCGGGGGGTCACCAGGATACGCAGTATTTT. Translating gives CSARGGLAGGHQDTQYF.

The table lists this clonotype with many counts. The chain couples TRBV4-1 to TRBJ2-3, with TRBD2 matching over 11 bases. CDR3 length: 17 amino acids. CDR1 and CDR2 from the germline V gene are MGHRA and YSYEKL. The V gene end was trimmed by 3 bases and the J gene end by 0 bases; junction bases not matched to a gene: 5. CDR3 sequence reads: CASSQGRLAGSTDTQYF. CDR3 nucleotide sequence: TGCGCCAGCAGCCAGGGGAGACTAGCGGGGAGCACAGATACGCAGTATTTT.

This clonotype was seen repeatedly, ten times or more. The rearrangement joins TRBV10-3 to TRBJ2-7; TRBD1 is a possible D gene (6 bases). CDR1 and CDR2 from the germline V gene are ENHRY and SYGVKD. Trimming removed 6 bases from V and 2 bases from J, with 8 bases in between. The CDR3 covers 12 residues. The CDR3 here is CAIRDSTYEQYF. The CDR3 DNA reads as TGTGCCATCAGGGACAGTACCTACGAGCAGTACTTC.

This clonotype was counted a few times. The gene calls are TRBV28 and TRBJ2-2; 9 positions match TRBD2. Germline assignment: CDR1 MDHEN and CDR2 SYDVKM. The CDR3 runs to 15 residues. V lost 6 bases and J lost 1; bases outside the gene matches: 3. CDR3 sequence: CASRSSGVNTGELFF. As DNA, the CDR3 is TGTGCCAGCAGATCTAGCGGGGTGAACACCGGGGAGCTGTTTTTT.

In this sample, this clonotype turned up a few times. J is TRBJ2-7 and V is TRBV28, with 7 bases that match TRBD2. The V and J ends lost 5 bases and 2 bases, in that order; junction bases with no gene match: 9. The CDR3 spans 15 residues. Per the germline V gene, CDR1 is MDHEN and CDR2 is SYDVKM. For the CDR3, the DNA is TGTGCCAGCAGTATCCTGGCGGGGGTCCCCTACGAGCAGTACTTC. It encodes CASSILAGVPYEQYF.

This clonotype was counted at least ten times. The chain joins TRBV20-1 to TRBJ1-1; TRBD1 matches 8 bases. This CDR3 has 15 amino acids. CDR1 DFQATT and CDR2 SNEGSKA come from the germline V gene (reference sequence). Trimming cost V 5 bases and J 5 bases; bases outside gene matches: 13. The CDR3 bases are TGCAGTGCTCCCGGACAGGGATTGGGGGGGACTGAAGCTTTCTTT. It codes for CSAPGQGLGGTEAFF.

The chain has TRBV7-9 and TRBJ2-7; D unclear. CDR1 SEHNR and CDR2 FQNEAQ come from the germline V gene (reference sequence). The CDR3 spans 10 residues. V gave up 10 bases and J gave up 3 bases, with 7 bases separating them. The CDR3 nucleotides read TGTGCCATAGGGCTCTACGAGCAGTACTTC. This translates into CAIGLYEQYF.

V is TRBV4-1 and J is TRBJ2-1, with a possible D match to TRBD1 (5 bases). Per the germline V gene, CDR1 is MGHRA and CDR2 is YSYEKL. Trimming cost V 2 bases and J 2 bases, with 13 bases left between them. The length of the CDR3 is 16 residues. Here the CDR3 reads CASSQPQEWPYNEQFF. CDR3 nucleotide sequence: TGCGCCAGCAGCCAACCACAGGAATGGCCCTACAATGAGCAGTTCTTC.

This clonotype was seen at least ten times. This chain's CDR3 is CASSQDLTTAQETQYF. As DNA, the CDR3 is TGTGCCAGCAGCCAAGACTTAACGACAGCACAAGAGACCCAGTACTTC. This chain connects TRBV3-1 to TRBJ2-5, with a possible D match to TRBD1 (5 bases). The V end was cut by 0 bases, the J end by 2 bases, with 13 bases between. The CDR3 totals 16 residues. CDR1 and CDR2 from the germline V gene are LGHDT and YNNKEL (reference sequence).

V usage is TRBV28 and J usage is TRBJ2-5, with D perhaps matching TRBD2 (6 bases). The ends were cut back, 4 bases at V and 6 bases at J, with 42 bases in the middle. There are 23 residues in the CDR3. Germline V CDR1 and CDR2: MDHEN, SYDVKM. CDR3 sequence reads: CASSYPRPSAGTRNSPGIKTQYF. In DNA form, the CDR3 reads TGTGCCAGCAGTTACCCCAGGCCTTCAGCCGGGACTCGCAATTCTCCGGGAATCAAGACCCAGTACTTC.

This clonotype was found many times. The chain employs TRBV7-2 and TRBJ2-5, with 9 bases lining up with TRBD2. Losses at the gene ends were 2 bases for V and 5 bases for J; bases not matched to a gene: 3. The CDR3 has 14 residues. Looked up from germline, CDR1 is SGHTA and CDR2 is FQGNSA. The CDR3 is CASSLYTSGETQYF. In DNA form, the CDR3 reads TGTGCCAGCAGCTTATATACTAGCGGGGAGACCCAGTACTTC.

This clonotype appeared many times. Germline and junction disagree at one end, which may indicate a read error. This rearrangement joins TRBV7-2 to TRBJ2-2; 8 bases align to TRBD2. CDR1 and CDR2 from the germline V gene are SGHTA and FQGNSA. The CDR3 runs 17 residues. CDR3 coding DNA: TGTGCCAGCAACTTAAATTCGGGGGGGAGGAGAGGCGGGGAGCTGTTTTTT. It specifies CASNLNSGGRRGGELFF.

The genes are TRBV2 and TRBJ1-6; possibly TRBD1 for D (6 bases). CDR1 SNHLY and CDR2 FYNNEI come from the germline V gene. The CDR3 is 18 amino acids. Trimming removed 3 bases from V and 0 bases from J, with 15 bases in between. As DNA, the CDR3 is TGTGCCAGCAGTGACGTTACAGGGCCCTACTCCTATAATTCACCCCTCCACTTT. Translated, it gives CASSDVTGPYSYNSPLHF.

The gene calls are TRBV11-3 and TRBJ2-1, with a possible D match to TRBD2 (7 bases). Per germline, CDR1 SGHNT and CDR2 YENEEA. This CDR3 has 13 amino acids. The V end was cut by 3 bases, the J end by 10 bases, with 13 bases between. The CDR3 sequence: CASSFRGGGEQFF. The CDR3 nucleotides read TGTGCCAGCAGCTTCCGGGGAGGGGGGGAGCAGTTCTTC.

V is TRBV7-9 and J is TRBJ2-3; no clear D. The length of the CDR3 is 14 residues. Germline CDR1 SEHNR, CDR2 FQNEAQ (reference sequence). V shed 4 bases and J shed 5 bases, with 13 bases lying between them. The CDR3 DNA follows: TGTGCCAGCAGCTCAAAGGAGTCGGGAGATACGCAGTATTTT. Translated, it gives CASSSKESGDTQYF. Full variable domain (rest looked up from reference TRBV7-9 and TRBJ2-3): DTGVSQNPRHKITKRGQNVTFRCDPISEHNRLYWYRQTLGQGPEFLTYFQNEAQLEKSRLLSDRFSAERPKGSFSTLEIQRTEQGDSAMYLCASSSKESGDTQYFGPGTRLTVL.

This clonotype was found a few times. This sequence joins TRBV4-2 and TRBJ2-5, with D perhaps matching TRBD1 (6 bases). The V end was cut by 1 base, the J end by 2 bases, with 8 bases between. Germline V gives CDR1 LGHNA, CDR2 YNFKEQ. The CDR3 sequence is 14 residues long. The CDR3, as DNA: TGTGCCAGCAGCCAAGGGGGGCCTCAAGAGACCCAGTACTTC. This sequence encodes CASSQGGPQETQYF.

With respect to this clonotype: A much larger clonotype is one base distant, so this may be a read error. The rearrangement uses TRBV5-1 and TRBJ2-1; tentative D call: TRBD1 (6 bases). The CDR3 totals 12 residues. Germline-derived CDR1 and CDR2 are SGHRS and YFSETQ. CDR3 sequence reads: CASRQTGNEQLF. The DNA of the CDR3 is TGCGCCAGCAGACAGACAGGTAATGAGCAGCTCTTC. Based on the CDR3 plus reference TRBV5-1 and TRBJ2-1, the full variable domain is KAGVTQTPRYLIKTRGQQVTLSCSPISGHRSVSWYQQTPGQGLQFLFEYFSETQRNKGNFPGRFSGRQFSNSRSEMNVSTLELGDSALYLCASRQTGNEQLFGPGTRLTVL.